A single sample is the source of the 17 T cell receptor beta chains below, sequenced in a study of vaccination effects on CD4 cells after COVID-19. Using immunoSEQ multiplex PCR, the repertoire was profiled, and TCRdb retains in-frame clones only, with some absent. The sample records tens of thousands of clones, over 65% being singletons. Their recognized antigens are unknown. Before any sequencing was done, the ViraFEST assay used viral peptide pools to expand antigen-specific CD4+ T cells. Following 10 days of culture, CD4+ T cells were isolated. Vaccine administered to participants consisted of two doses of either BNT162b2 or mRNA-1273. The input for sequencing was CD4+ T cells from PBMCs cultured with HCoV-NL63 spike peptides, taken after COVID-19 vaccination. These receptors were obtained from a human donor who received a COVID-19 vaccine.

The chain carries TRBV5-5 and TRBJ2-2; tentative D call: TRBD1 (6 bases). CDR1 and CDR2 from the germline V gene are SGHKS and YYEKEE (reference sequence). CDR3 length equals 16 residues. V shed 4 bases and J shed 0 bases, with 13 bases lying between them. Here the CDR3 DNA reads TGTGCCAGCAGCCACCGACAGGATGCGAACACCGGGGAGCTGTTTTTT. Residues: CASSHRQDANTGELFF.

The CDR3, as DNA: TGTGCTAGTGGCCGTGGGACAGGGGGCACTGAAGCTTTCTTT. Encoded protein: CASGRGTGGTEAFF. The chain joins TRBV12-5 to TRBJ1-1; 11 bases match TRBD1. V dropped 6 bases and J dropped 4; count of bases not matched to a gene: 4. Germline V CDR1 and CDR2: LGHNT, FRNRAP. The CDR3 loop spans 14 amino acids.

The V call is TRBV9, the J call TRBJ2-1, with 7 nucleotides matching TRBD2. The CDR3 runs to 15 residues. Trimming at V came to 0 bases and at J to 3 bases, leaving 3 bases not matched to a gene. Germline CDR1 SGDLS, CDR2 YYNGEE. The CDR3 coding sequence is TGTGCCAGCAGCGTAGGCGGGAGCGGCTACAATGAGCAGTTCTTC. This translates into CASSVGGSGYNEQFF.

The DNA of the CDR3 is TGTGCCAGCAGCTTGGAGGTTGGCACTGAAGCTTTCTTT. It codes for CASSLEVGTEAFF. This chain joins TRBV5-4 and TRBJ1-1, with D unresolved. V shed 0 bases and J shed 4 bases, with 7 bases lying between them. This CDR3 is built from 13 residues. Germline CDR1 and CDR2: SGHNT and YYREEE (reference sequence).

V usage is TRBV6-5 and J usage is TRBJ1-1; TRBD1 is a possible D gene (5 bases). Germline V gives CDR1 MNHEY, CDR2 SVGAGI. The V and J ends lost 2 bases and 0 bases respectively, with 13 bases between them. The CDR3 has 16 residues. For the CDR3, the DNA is TGTGCCAGCAGTTACCGGGGAGGGGCGTTGAACACTGAAGCTTTCTTT. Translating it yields CASSYRGGALNTEAFF.

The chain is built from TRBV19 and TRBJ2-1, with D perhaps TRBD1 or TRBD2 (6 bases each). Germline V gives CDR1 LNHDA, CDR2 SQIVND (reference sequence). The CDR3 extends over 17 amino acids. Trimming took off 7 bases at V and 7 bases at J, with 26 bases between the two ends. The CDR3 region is CASNDLGRGASRNEQFF. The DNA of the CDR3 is TGTGCCAGTAATGACCTGGGTAGGGGGGCGAGTCGAAATGAGCAGTTCTTC. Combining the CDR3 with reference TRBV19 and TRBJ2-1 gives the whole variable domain DGGITQSPKYLFRKEGQNVTLSCEQNLNHDAMYWYRQDPGQGLRLIYYSQIVNDFQKGDIAEGYSVSREKKESFPLTVTSAQKNPTAFYLCASNDLGRGASRNEQFFGPGTRLTVL.

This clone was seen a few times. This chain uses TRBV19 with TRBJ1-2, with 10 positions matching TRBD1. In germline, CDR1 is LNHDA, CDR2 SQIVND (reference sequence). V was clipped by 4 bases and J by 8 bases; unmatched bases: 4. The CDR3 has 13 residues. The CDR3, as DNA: TGTGCCAGTAGTACAGGGACAGGGGACGGCTACACCTTC. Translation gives CASSTGTGDGYTF.

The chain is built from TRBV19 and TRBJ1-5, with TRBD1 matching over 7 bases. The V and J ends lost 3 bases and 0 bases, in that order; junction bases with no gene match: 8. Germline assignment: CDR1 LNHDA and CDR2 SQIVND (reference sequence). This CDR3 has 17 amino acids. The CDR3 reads CASSIDRVGNSNQPQHF. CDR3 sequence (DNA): TGTGCCAGTAGTATTGACAGGGTAGGAAATAGCAATCAGCCCCAGCATTTT.

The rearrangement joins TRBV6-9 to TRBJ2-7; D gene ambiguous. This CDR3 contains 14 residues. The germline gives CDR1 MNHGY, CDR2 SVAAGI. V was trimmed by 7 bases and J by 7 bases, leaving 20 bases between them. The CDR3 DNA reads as TGTGCCAGCAATGTTAAGGTTTCGAATAATGAGCAGTACTTC. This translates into CASNVKVSNNEQYF.

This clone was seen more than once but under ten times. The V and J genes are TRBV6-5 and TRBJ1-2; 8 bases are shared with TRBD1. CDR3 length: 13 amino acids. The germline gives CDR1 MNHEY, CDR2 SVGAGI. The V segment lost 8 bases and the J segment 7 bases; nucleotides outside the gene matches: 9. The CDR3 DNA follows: TGTGCCAGCCGAGATTCAGGGGGCGGTGGCTACACCTTC. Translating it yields CASRDSGGGGYTF.

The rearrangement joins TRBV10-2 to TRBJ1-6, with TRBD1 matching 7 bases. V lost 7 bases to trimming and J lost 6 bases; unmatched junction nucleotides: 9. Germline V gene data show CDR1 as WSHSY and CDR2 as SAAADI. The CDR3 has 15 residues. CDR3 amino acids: CASTLETGSNSPLHF. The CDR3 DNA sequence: TGCGCCAGCACCCTTGAGACAGGGAGTAATTCACCCCTCCACTTT.

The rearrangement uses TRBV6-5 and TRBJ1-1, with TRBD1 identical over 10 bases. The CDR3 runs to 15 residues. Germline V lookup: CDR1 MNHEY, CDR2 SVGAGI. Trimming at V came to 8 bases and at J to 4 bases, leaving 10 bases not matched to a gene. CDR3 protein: CASGTGAGGTTEAFF. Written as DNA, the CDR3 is TGTGCCAGCGGGACAGGGGCTGGGGGAACCACTGAAGCTTTCTTT.

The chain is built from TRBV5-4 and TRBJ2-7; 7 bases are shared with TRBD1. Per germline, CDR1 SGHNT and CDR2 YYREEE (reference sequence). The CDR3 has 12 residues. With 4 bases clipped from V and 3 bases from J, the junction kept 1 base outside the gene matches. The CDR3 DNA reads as TGTGCCAGCAGCCGGGACAGCTACGAGCAGTACTTC. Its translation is CASSRDSYEQYF.

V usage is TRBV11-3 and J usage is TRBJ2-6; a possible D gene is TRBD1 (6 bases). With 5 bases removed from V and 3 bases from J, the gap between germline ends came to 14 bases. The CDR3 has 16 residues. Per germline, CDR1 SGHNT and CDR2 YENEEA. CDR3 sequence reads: CASSPSWGLGANVLTF. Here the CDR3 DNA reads TGTGCCAGCAGCCCCAGTTGGGGGCTTGGGGCCAACGTCCTGACTTTC.

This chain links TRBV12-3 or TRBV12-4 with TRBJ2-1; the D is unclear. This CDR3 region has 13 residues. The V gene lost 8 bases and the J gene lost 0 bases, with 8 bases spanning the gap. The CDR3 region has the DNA TGTGCCAGCGGACCCAGCTCCTACAATGAGCAGTTCTTC. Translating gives CASGPSSYNEQFF.

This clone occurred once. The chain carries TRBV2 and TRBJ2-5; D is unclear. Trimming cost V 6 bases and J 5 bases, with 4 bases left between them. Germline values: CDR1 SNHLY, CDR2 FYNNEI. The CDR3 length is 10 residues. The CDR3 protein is CASRVETQYF. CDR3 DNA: TGTGCCAGCAGAGTCGAGACCCAGTACTTC. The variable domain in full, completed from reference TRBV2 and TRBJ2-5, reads EPEVTQTPSHQVTQMGQEVILRCVPISNHLYFYWYRQILGQKVEFLVSFYNNEISEKSEIFDDQFSVERPDGSNFTLKIRSTKLEDSAMYFCASRVETQYFGPGTRLLVL.

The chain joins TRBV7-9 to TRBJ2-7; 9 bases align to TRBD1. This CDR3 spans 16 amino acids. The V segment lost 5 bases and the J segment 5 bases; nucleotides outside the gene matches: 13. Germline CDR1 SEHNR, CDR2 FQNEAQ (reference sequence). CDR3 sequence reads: CASSARPGQGVNEQYF. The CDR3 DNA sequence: TGTGCCAGCAGCGCCAGACCGGGACAGGGAGTCAACGAGCAGTACTTC.